Listed below are T cell receptor beta chains from one sample, sequenced in a study of T cells in Graves' hyperthyroidism and ophthalmopathy. TCRdb re-called the multiplex PCR reads through MiXCR, storing one row per CDR3 protein. The table includes some 760,000 distinct CDR3 sequences, around 13% detected once. Source material: blood. The receptors shown here come from a woman in her late teens or twenties with Graves' hyperthyroidism. Each CDR3 is given with its conserved first and last residue. The D gene is left open where the match is weak. Clone size appears in some rows only: once, few, many, or a class for an expanded clone.

CDR3 protein | CDR3 DNA | clone size | J gene | D gene | V gene
CASSRPSRNTEAFF | TGTGCCAGCAGCCGGCCCAGCCGGAACACTGAAGCTTTCTTT | - | TRBJ1-1 | - | TRBV7-3
CASSRFTGTGTGELFF | TGTGCCAGCAGCCGATTCACCGGGACAGGGACCGGGGAGCTGTTTTTT | few | TRBJ2-2 | TRBD1 | TRBV12-3/TRBV12-4
CSASSYGTGTNYEQYF | TGCAGTGCTAGTTCGTATGGGACAGGGACCAACTACGAGCAGTACTTC | few | TRBJ2-7 | TRBD1 | TRBV20-1
CASSPLNGESYGYTF | TGTGCCAGCTCACCACTGAACGGCGAGTCGTATGGCTACACCTTC | many | TRBJ1-2 | - | TRBV18
CAARTGNTGELFF | TGTGCCGCCCGGACTGGGAACACCGGGGAGCTGTTTTTT | many | TRBJ2-2 | - | TRBV2
CASSAMEGIIHEQFF | TGTGCCAGTAGTGCAATGGAGGGAATCATCCATGAGCAGTTCTTC | few | TRBJ2-1 | - | TRBV19
CSAESLTRAGELFF | TGCAGTGCTGAGTCCCTGACTAGGGCCGGGGAGCTGTTTTTT | many | TRBJ2-2 | - | TRBV20-1
CASSPGGRETQYF | TGTGCCAGCAGCCCGGGGGGCAGGGAGACCCAGTACTTC | many | TRBJ2-5 | - | TRBV7-8
CASSEIGTGIQPQHF | TGTGCCAGCAGTGAAATCGGGACAGGGATACAACCCCAGCATTTT | many | TRBJ1-5 | TRBD1 | TRBV2
CASSYTLAGGGTGELFF | TGTGCCAGCAGTTACACCCTAGCGGGAGGGGGGACCGGGGAGCTGTTTTTT | few | TRBJ2-2 | TRBD2 | TRBV6-5
CASSLGSTARNEQFF | TGTGCCAGCAGCTTAGGGTCCACCGCGCGCAATGAGCAGTTCTTC | - | TRBJ2-1 | - | TRBV7-2
CASRPTSGNTDTQYF | TGTGCCAGCAGACCTACTAGCGGGAACACAGATACGCAGTATTTT | - | TRBJ2-3 | TRBD2 | TRBV6-1
CASSLLASRGRAIDYNEQFF | TGTGCCAGCAGCTTATTGGCTAGCCGGGGGAGGGCTATAGACTACAATGAGCAGTTCTTC | - | TRBJ2-1 | TRBD2 | TRBV7-9
CASSFNSDTQYF | TGTGCCAGCAGCTTCAACTCAGATACGCAGTATTTT | - | TRBJ2-3 | - | TRBV11-2
CATSRAHDRSLAYEQYF | TGTGCCACCAGCAGAGCCCATGACCGAAGCCTGGCCTACGAGCAGTACTTC | few | TRBJ2-7 | - | TRBV15
CASRGLEQFF | TGTGCCAGCAGGGGACTAGAGCAGTTCTTC | many | TRBJ2-1 | TRBD2 | TRBV11-2
CAIRRGNTEAFF | TGTGCCATCAGGCGTGGGAACACTGAAGCTTTCTTT | many | TRBJ1-1 | - | TRBV10-3
CAISESKGRANTEAFF | TGTGCCATCAGTGAGTCGAAGGGTCGGGCGAACACTGAAGCTTTCTTT | - | TRBJ1-1 | - | TRBV10-3
CASSRDTPRGYTF | TGTGCCAGCTCCCGGGACACTCCGAGGGGCTACACCTTC | many | TRBJ1-2 | - | TRBV28
CASSFSRGNEKLFF | TGTGCCAGCAGTTTCTCCAGGGGAAATGAAAAACTGTTTTTT | few | TRBJ1-4 | - | TRBV27
CASIRLRIDRGTDTQYF | TGTGCCAGCATCCGCTTGAGAATAGACAGGGGCACAGATACGCAGTATTTT | many | TRBJ2-3 | TRBD1 | TRBV7-8
CASSPYPVLGTQRNEQFF | TGTGCCAGCAGTCCCTACCCGGTCCTGGGGACACAACGAAATGAGCAGTTCTTC | many | TRBJ2-1 | - | TRBV6-2/TRBV6-3
CASSLFSSYNEQFF | TGTGCCAGCAGTTTATTTAGCTCCTACAATGAGCAGTTCTTC | many | TRBJ2-1 | - | TRBV28
CASSFGADPPWYEQYF | TGTGCCAGCAGCTTTGGGGCGGATCCCCCTTGGTACGAGCAGTACTTC | - | TRBJ2-7 | - | TRBV7-9
CSARDKAGGPYEQYF | TGCAGTGCTAGAGACAAGGCGGGAGGCCCCTACGAGCAGTACTTC | - | TRBJ2-7 | TRBD2 | TRBV20-1
CASSVDGRNYGYTF | TGTGCCAGCAGCGTAGATGGGCGCAACTATGGCTACACCTTC | many | TRBJ1-2 | - | TRBV9
CASSYLPRGPESQYYGYAF | TGTGCCAGCAGTTACCTACCCAGGGGGCCTGAATCACAGTACTATGGCTACGCCTTC | - | TRBJ1-2 | TRBD1 | TRBV6-4
CASKLAEVSSGANVLTF | TGTGCCAGTAAACTAGCGGAGGTATCGTCTGGGGCCAACGTCCTGACTTTC | - | TRBJ2-6 | TRBD2 | TRBV28
CASSEARGEDTEAFF | TGTGCCAGCAGTGAGGCCAGGGGGGAGGACACTGAAGCTTTCTTT | many | TRBJ1-1 | TRBD1 | TRBV2
CAWTRPVSGNTIYF | TGTGCCTGGACTCGACCGGTCTCTGGAAACACCATATATTTT | - | TRBJ1-3 | - | TRBV30
CASSPLRFGEQYF | TGTGCCAGCAGCCCCCTCCGGTTCGGCGAGCAGTACTTC | - | TRBJ2-7 | - | TRBV7-2
CASSSPGSKYEQYF | TGTGCCAGCAGCTCACCTGGCAGCAAATACGAGCAGTACTTC | many | TRBJ2-7 | - | TRBV7-9
CASSGTFSLGEQYF | TGTGCCAGCAGTGGGACTTTTTCCCTCGGCGAGCAGTACTTC | - | TRBJ2-7 | - | TRBV28
CASSASGPGEQYF | TGTGCCAGCAGCGCCTCAGGGCCAGGGGAGCAGTACTTC | few | TRBJ2-7 | - | TRBV9
CAISSHNEQFF | TGTGCCATCAGCTCCCACAATGAGCAGTTCTTC | few | TRBJ2-1 | - | TRBV10-3
CSARVPGWNTEAFF | TGCAGTGCTAGAGTGCCAGGTTGGAACACTGAAGCTTTCTTT | many | TRBJ1-1 | - | TRBV20-1
CASSPGERRTTDTQYF | TGTGCCAGCAGCCCGGGAGAGAGGCGGACCACAGATACGCAGTATTTT | many | TRBJ2-3 | - | TRBV12-3/TRBV12-4
CASSLTGTSGGDPIETQYF | TGCGCCAGCAGCCTAACCGGGACTAGCGGGGGGGACCCGATAGAGACCCAGTACTTC | few | TRBJ2-5 | TRBD2 | TRBV4-1
CASSYARDRVRTGELFF | TGTGCCAGCAGCTACGCCCGGGACAGGGTACGCACCGGGGAGCTGTTTTTT | few | TRBJ2-2 | TRBD1 | TRBV7-2
CASSPDRGRLFLPGTSGSGGWQYF | TGCGCCAGCAGCCCGGACAGGGGGCGCCTATTCCTACCCGGGACTAGCGGGAGCGGCGGTTGGCAGTACTTC | - | TRBJ2-7 | TRBD2 | TRBV5-1
CASSGGGRRGRPYEQYF | TGTGCCAGCAGTGGCGGCGGAAGACGGGGTAGGCCCTACGAGCAGTACTTC | many | TRBJ2-7 | - | TRBV25-1
CAWSRSKLQGSYNEQFF | TGTGCCTGGAGTCGGTCTAAACTACAAGGTTCATACAATGAGCAGTTCTTC | many | TRBJ2-1 | - | TRBV30
CASSPQGNAYEQYF | TGTGCCAGCAGTCCGCAGGGTAATGCCTACGAGCAGTACTTC | - | TRBJ2-7 | - | TRBV27
CASSITTGADTQYF | TGTGCCAGCAGTATCACTACAGGGGCAGATACGCAGTATTTT | many | TRBJ2-3 | TRBD1 | TRBV28
CASSFYGSSTDTQYF | TGTGCCAGCAGTTTTTACGGTTCTAGCACAGATACGCAGTATTTT | many | TRBJ2-3 | - | TRBV28
CASSFQGTDTQYF | TGTGCCAGCAGCTTTCAAGGGACAGATACGCAGTATTTT | many | TRBJ2-3 | - | TRBV7-9
CASSPPPTFSSYNEQFF | TGTGCCAGCAGCCCACCTCCGACTTTTAGCTCCTACAATGAGCAGTTCTTC | many | TRBJ2-1 | - | TRBV11-3
CSAGGRVFLNEQFF | TGCAGTGCTGGCGGCAGGGTGTTCCTAAATGAGCAGTTCTTC | many | TRBJ2-1 | - | TRBV20-1